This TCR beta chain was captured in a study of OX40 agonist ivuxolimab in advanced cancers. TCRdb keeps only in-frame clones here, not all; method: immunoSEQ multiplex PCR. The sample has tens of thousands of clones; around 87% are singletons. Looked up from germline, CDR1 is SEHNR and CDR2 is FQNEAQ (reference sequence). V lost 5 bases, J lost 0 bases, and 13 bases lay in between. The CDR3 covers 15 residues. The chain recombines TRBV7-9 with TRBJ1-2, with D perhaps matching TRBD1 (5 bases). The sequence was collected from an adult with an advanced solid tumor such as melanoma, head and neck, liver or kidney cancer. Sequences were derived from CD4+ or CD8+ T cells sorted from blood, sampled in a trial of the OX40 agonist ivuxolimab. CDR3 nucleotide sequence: TGTGCCAGCAGCGGCGGGACTTCAGCTAACTATGGCTACACCTTC. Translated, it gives CASSGGTSANYGYTF.